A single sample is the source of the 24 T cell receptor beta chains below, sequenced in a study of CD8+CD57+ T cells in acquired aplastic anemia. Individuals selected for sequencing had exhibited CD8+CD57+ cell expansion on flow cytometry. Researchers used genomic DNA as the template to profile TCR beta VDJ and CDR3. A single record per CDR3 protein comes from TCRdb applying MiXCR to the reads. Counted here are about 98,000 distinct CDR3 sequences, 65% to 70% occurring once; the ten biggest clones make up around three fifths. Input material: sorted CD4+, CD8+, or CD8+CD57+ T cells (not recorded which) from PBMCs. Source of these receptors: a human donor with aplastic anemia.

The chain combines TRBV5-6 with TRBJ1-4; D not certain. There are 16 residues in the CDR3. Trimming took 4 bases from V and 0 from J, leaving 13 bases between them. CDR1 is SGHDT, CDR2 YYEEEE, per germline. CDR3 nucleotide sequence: TGTGCCAGCAGCATCTCGCCAAGTGCAACTAATGAAAAACTGTTTTTT. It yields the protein CASSISPSATNEKLFF.

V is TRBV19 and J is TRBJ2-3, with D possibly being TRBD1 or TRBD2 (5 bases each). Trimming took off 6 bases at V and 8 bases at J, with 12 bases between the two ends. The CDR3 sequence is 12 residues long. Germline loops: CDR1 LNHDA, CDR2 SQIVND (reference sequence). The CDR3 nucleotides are TGTGCCAGTAGAAGGGACGGCTTTACGCAGTATTTT. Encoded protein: CASRRDGFTQYF.

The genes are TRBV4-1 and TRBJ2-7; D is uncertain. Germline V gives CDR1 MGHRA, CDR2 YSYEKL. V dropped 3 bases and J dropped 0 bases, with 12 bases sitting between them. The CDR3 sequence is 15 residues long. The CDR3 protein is CASSHSPGSSYEQYF. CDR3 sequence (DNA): TGCGCCAGCAGCCATAGTCCGGGTTCCTCCTACGAGCAGTACTTC.

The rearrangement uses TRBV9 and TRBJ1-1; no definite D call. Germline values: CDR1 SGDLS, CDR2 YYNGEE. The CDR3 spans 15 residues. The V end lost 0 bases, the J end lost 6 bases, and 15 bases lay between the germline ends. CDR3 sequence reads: CASSVVREGRAEAFF. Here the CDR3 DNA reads TGTGCCAGCAGCGTAGTGAGGGAGGGTAGGGCTGAAGCTTTCTTT.

CDR3 loop: CASSQERTFNSPLHF. The CDR3 DNA follows: TGTGCCAGCAGCCAAGAAAGGACATTTAATTCACCCCTCCACTTT. J is TRBJ1-6 and V is TRBV14; D may be TRBD1 (5 bases). The CDR3 has 15 amino acids. Germline V gene lookup returns CDR1 SGHDN and CDR2 FVKESK. V lost 0 bases and J lost 6, with 9 bases in between.

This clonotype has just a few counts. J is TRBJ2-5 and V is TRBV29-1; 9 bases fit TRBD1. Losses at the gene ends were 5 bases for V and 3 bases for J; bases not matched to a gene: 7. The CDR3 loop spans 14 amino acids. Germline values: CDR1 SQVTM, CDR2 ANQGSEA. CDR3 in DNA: TGCAGCGTTTTACAGGGGGCGCTAGAAGAGACCCAGTACTTC. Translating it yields CSVLQGALEETQYF.

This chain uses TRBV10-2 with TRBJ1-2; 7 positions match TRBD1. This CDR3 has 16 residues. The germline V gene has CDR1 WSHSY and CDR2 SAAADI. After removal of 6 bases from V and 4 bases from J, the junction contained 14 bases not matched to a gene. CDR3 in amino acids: CASSAARTGNFYGYTF. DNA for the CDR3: TGCGCCAGCAGCGCCGCTCGGACAGGAAATTTCTATGGCTACACCTTC.

DNA of the CDR3: TGTGCCAGCAGCTTTTCTAGCGGGTACAATGAGCAGTTCTTC. It yields the protein CASSFSSGYNEQFF. The chain employs TRBV7-3 and TRBJ2-1; 8 nucleotides match TRBD2. The CDR3 sequence is 14 residues long. Germline CDR1 is SGHTA and CDR2 is FQGTGA. V trimming: 3 bases; J trimming: 4 bases; junction bases outside the gene matches: 2.

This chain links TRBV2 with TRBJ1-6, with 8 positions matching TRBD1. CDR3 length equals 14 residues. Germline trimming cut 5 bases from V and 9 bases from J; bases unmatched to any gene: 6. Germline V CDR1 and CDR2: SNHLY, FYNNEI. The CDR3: CASSPDRGASPLHF. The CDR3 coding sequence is TGTGCCAGCAGTCCCGACAGGGGAGCTTCACCCCTCCACTTT.

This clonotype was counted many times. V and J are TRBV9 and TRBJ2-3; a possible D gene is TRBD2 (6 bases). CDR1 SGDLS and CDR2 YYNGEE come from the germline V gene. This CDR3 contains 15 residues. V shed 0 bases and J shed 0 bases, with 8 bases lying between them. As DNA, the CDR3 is TGTGCCAGCAGCGTAGTTGCGGGGAGCACAGATACGCAGTATTTT. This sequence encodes CASSVVAGSTDTQYF.

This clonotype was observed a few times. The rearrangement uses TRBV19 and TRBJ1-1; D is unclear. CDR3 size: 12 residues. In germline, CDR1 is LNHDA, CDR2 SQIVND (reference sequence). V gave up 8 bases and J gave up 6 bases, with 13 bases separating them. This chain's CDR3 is CASATLRSEAFF. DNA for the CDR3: TGTGCCAGTGCTACGTTGAGGTCTGAAGCTTTCTTT.

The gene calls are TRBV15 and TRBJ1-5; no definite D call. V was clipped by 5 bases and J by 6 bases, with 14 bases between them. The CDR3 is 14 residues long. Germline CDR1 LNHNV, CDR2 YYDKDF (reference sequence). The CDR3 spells CATSPRTARQPQHF. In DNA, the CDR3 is TGTGCCACCAGCCCCCGCACAGCCCGTCAGCCCCAGCATTTT.

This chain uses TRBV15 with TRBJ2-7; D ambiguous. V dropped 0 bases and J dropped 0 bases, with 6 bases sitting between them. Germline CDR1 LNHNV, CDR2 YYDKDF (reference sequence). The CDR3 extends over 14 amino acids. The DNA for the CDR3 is TGTGCCACCAGCAGAGAGATCTACTCCTACGAGCAGTACTTC. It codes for CATSREIYSYEQYF. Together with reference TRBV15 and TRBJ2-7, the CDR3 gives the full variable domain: DAMVIQNPRYQVTQFGKPVTLSCSQTLNHNVMYWYQQKSSQAPKLLFHYYDKDFNNEADTPDNFQSRRPNTSFCFLDIRSPGLGDTAMYLCATSREIYSYEQYFGPGTRLTVT.

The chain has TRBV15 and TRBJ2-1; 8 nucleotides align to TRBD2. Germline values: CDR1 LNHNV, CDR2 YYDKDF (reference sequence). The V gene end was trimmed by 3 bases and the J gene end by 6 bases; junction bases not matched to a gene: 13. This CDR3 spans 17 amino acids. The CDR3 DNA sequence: TGTGCCACCAGCAGTCCCCGGAAAGCGGGGGCGGGCAATGAGCAGTTCTTC. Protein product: CATSSPRKAGAGNEQFF.

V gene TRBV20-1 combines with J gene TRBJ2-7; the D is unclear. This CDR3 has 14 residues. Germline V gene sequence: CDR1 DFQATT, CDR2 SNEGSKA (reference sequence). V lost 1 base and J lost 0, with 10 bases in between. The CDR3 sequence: CSARGRRRSYEQYF. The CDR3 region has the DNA TGCAGTGCTAGAGGTAGGCGCCGCTCCTACGAGCAGTACTTC.

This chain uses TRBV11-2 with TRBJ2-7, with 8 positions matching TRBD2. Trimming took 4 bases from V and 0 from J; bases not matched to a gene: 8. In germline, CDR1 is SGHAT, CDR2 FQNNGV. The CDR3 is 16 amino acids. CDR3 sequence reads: CASSSYSGASSYEQYF. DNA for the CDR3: TGTGCCAGCAGCTCATATAGCGGGGCTAGCTCCTACGAGCAGTACTTC.

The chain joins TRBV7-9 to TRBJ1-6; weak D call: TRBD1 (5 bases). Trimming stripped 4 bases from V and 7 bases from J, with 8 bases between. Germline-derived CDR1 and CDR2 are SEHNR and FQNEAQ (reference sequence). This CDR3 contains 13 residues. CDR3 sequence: CASSSSGNSPLHF. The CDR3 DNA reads TGTGCCAGCAGCTCTTCAGGGAATTCACCCCTCCACTTT.

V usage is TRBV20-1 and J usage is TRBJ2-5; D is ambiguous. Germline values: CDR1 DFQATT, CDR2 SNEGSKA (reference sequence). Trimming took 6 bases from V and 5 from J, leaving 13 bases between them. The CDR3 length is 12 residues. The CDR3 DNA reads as TGCAGTGCCCCCGACTCGTGGGAGACCCAGTACTTC. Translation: CSAPDSWETQYF.

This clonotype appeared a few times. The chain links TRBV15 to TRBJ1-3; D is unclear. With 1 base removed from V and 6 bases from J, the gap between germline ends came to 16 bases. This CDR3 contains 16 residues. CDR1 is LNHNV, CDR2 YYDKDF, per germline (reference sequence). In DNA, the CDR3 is TGTGCCACCAGCAGAGGAGGGTGGGGAACGGAAAACACCATATATTTT. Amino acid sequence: CATSRGGWGTENTIYF.

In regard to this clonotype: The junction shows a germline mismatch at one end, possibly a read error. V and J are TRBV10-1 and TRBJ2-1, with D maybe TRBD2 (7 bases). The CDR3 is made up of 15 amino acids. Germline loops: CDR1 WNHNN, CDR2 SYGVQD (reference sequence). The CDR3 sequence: CASSGSGGPNNEQSF. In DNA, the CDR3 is TGCGCCAGCAGTGGGTCGGGGGGCCCCAACAATGAGCAGTCCTTC.

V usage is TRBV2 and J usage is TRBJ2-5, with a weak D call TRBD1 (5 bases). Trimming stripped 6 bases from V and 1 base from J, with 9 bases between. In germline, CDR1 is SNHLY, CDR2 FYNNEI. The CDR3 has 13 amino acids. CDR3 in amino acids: CASRSTVQETQYF. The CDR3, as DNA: TGTGCCAGCAGGTCGACAGTCCAAGAGACCCAGTACTTC.

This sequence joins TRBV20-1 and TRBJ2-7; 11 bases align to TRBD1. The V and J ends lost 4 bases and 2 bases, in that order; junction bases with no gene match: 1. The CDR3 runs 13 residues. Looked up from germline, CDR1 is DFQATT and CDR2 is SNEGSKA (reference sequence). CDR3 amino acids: CSATGQGAYEQYF. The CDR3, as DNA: TGCAGTGCTACGGGACAGGGGGCCTACGAGCAGTACTTC.

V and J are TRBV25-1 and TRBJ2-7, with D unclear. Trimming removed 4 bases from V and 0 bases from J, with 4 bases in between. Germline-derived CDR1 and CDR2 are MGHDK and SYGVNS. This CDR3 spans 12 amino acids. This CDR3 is CASSGNSYEQYF. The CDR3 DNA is TGTGCCAGCAGTGGTAACTCCTACGAGCAGTACTTC.

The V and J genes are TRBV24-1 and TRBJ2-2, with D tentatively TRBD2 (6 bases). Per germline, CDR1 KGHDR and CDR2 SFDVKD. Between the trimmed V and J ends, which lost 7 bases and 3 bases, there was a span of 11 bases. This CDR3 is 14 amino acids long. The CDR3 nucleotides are TGTGCCACCAGGGCCGGGGAGGACACCGGGGAGCTGTTTTTT. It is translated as CATRAGEDTGELFF.